This TCR beta chain appears in the sequencing data of a study of control samples from healthy donors and cancer patients. The CDR3 consists of 13 residues. The germline gives CDR1 SGHTA, CDR2 FQGNSA. J lost 3 bases, V lost 8 bases, and 7 bases had no gene match. Clones were sequenced by immunoSEQ multiplex PCR, and TCRdb holds only the in-frame ones, with some missing. The repertoire holds about 160,000 clones, with over 85% as singletons. The specimen sequenced was blood. The clonotype originates from a woman aged 55-70 years in good health. This chain links TRBV7-2 with TRBJ2-7; 7 nucleotides match TRBD2. The CDR3 region has the DNA TGTGCCAGCCGATCCCCGGGGGGCTACGAGCAGTACTTC. Its translation is CASRSPGGYEQYF.